The present TCR beta chain was sequenced within a study of cytomegalovirus exposure and HLA in healthy donors. Notes on the study in general: Later analysis associated a missense DCLRE1C variant with TCR beta V- and J-gene trimming. Available immune exposure information was restricted to CMV serostatus only.

Researchers ran the PCR with 60 Vbeta and 13 Jbeta primers. Some clones are missing from TCRdb's copy, which holds only in-frame ones; the method was immunoSEQ multiplex PCR. Recorded here are 100,000 to 150,000 clones; the top ten clones represent 1.5% to 2%. With respect to this clone: Its antigen is still unknown.

The receptor comes from a man between 18 and 29 years old in good health and CMV-seronegative. The material sequenced was PBMCs.

DNA of the CDR3: TGTGCCAGCACGGTCGGGCGGGAGGAGAAGTCGTTCTACAATGAGCAGTTCTTC. Its protein is CASTVGREEKSFYNEQFF. The genes are TRBV6-9 and TRBJ2-1, with 8 bases matching TRBD2. The V and J ends lost 7 bases and 3 bases, in that order; junction bases with no gene match: 17. Germline V CDR1 and CDR2: MNHGY, SVAAGI. This CDR3 is 18 amino acids long.